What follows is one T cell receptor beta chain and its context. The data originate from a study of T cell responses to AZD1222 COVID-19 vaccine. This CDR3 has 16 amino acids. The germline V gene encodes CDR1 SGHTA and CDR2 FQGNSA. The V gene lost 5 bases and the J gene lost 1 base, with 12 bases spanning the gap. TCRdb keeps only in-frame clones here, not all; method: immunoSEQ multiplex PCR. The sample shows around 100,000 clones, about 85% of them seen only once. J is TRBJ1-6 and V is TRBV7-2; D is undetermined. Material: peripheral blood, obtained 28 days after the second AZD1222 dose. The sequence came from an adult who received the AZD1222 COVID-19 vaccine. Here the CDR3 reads CASSLFRESYNSPLHF. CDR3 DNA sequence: TGTGCCAGCAGCCTGTTTAGGGAGTCCTATAATTCACCCCTCCACTTT.